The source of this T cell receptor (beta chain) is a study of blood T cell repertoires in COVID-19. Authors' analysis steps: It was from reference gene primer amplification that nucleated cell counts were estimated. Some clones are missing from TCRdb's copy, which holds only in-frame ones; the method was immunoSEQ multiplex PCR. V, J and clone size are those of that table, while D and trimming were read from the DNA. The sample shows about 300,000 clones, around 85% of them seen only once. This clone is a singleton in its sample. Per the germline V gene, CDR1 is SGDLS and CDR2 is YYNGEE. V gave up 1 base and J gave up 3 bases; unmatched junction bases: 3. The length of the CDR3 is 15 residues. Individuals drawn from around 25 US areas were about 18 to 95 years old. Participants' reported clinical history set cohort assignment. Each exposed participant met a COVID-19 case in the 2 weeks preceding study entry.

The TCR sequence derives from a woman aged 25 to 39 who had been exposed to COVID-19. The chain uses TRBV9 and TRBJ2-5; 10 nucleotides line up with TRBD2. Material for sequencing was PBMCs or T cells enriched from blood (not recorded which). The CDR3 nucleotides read TGTGCCAGCAGCGTAAGCGGGGGGGCCAAAGAGACCCAGTACTTC. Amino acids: CASSVSGGAKETQYF.